These 5 T cell receptor beta chains came from one sample sequenced in a study of shared clonotypes between healthy human individuals (dated by TCRdb to the early 2020s). The library was made by the immunoSEQ multiplex PCR assay. The clones in this table, taken by TCRdb from immuneACCESS, are in-frame only. Not every clone is retained; where verified, under half of the shortfall comes from an unresolved V gene, and the cause of the rest is unknown. In this sample the table shows about 1.5 million clones, roughly 96% of which occur a single time. The ten largest account for roughly 1.2% of the sample. Sequences were obtained from naive CD4+ T cells sorted from blood. The cell subset or site label here, explained by the study, means: CD45RA+ positively selected. These receptors all stem from a man younger than 40 in good health.

This clone has just one count. The rearrangement uses TRBV6-1 and TRBJ2-5; the D gene is possibly TRBD1 (6 bases). CDR1 is MNHNS, CDR2 SASEGT, per germline. Trimming shortened V by 6 bases and J by 5 bases, and 19 bases separated the two germline ends. The CDR3 loop spans 15 amino acids. CDR3 DNA: TGTGCCAGCAGCGCACAGGGAACAATGCGGGAGACCCAGTACTTC. Translated: CASSAQGTMRETQYF.

This chain connects TRBV19 to TRBJ2-7, with 7 nucleotides matching TRBD1. Germline loops: CDR1 LNHDA, CDR2 SQIVND (reference sequence). The trim removed 4 bases at V and 3 bases at J, leaving 12 bases unmatched. The CDR3 sequence is 16 residues long. CDR3 DNA sequence: TGTGCCAGTAGTACGAGACCCAGGGGGAGAAGCTACGAGCAGTACTTC. Its protein is CASSTRPRGRSYEQYF.

This chain uses TRBV18 with TRBJ2-7; D unresolved. Trimming took 0 bases from V and 0 from J, leaving 9 bases between them. Germline values: CDR1 KGHSH, CDR2 LQKENI. The CDR3 is 15 amino acids. CDR3 coding DNA: TGTGCCAGCTCACCACCGATGGCAGTCTCCTACGAGCAGTACTTC. This encodes CASSPPMAVSYEQYF.

This clone appeared a single time. The rearrangement uses TRBV11-2 and TRBJ1-1; D remains unclear. Per germline, CDR1 SGHAT and CDR2 FQNNGV. The CDR3 has 17 residues. V was shortened by 4 bases and J by 5 bases, with 23 bases between the two germline ends. The CDR3 reads CASSWHKIGRARTEAFF. CDR3 coding DNA: TGTGCCAGCAGCTGGCACAAGATCGGACGGGCTAGAACTGAAGCTTTCTTT.

The V call is TRBV6-5, the J call TRBJ2-7; TRBD1 might be the D (5 bases). Between the trimmed V and J ends, which lost 2 bases and 6 bases, there was a span of 14 bases. This CDR3 spans 14 amino acids. CDR1 and CDR2 (germline): MNHEY, SVGAGI. CDR3 bases: TGTGCCAGCAGTTACACCAGGGATTCTCGCGAGCAGTACTTC. Protein: CASSYTRDSREQYF.